The 18 T cell receptor beta chains presented below share a single source sample, sequenced in a study of naive and memory T cell subsets. Two oligonucleotides, mixed equimolar, formed the beta constant-region primer covering TRBC1 and TRBC2. Four rounds of PCR amplified the ligated cDNA using nested alpha and beta constant-region primers plus SP2. TCRdb independently ran MiXCR on the UMI-ligation and nested PCR reads; one entry per CDR3 protein. The table lists 150,000 or so distinct CDR3 sequences, roughly 23% of them singletons. Broader study findings: Naive repertoires, especially CD8, held a few larger clonotypes, possibly memory cells re-expressing CD45RA.

Their recognized antigens are unknown. Sequencing was performed on naive CD4+ T cells from blood. These TCRs come from a human donor in good health.

This rearrangement joins TRBV12-3 or TRBV12-4 to TRBJ2-7, with D tentatively TRBD1 (6 bases). The V end lost 5 bases, the J end lost 5 bases, and 10 bases lay between the germline ends. CDR3 length: 12 amino acids. The CDR3 nucleotides read TGTGCCAGCAGTGGGGGCGGACACGAGCAGTACTTC. Its translation: CASSGGGHEQYF.

V and J are TRBV30 and TRBJ2-4; possible D gene TRBD2, 5 bases. V gave up 2 bases and J gave up 0 bases, with 14 bases separating them. This CDR3 is 16 amino acids long. Germline-derived CDR1 and CDR2 are GTSNPN and SVGIG (reference sequence). The CDR3 is CAWSNIGGLAKNIQYF. CDR3 in DNA: TGTGCCTGGAGTAACATTGGCGGGCTAGCCAAAAACATTCAGTACTTC. Full variable domain (remainder filled in from reference TRBV30 and TRBJ2-4): SQTIHQWPATLVQPVGSPLSLECTVEGTSNPNLYWYRQAAGRGLQLLFYSVGIGQISSEVPQNLSASRPQDRQFILSSKKLLLSDSGFYLCAWSNIGGLAKNIQYFGAGTRLSVL.

This clonotype was recorded a few times. The rearrangement joins TRBV9 to TRBJ2-1, with 8 bases matching TRBD2. CDR1 SGDLS and CDR2 YYNGEE come from the germline V gene. The CDR3 spans 13 residues. The V and J ends lost 5 bases and 9 bases, in that order; junction bases with no gene match: 7. In DNA, the CDR3 is TGTGCCAGCAGACCGGGACTAGACGGTGAGCAGTTCTTC. Its protein is CASRPGLDGEQFF.

In its sample, this clonotype was seen a few times. This rearrangement joins TRBV20-1 to TRBJ2-2, with 9 bases matching TRBD2. This CDR3 contains 16 residues. V was clipped by 1 base and J by 4 bases; unmatched bases: 7. Per the germline V gene, CDR1 is DFQATT and CDR2 is SNEGSKA (reference sequence). CDR3 in amino acids: CSARVRLAGSTGELFF. CDR3 in DNA: TGCAGTGCTAGAGTACGTCTAGCGGGGAGCACCGGGGAGCTGTTTTTT.

The rearrangement joins TRBV5-1 to TRBJ2-1, with 12 bases that match TRBD2. The germline V gene encodes CDR1 SGHRS and CDR2 YFSETQ. The CDR3 is 18 residues long. Unmatched junction bases numbered 13, after V lost 3 bases and J lost 6 bases. The CDR3 DNA sequence: TGCGCCAGCAGCTGGACAGGACAGACTAGCGGGAGTTTCAATGAGCAGTTCTTC. Translating it yields CASSWTGQTSGSFNEQFF.

This chain joins TRBV5-1 and TRBJ2-5; 7 bases map to TRBD1. The CDR3 extends over 16 amino acids. V shed 5 bases and J 5 bases; nucleotides not matched to a gene: 15. CDR1 SGHRS and CDR2 YFSETQ come from the germline V gene. The CDR3 reads CASSPGQAPSRETQYF. The CDR3 region has the DNA TGCGCCAGCAGTCCAGGACAGGCCCCCTCCAGGGAGACCCAGTACTTC.

The chain links TRBV28 to TRBJ2-5; 8 positions agree with TRBD1. The CDR3 runs to 16 residues. Trimming cost V 2 bases and J 5 bases; bases outside gene matches: 10. Per germline, CDR1 MDHEN and CDR2 SYDVKM. CDR3 sequence reads: CASSLRGQGETETQYF. The CDR3 nucleotides read TGTGCCAGCAGTTTACGTGGACAGGGTGAAACGGAGACCCAGTACTTC.

The J gene is TRBJ2-1, the V gene TRBV12-3 or TRBV12-4; TRBD1 is a possible D gene (6 bases). This CDR3 comprises 15 residues. The germline V and J ends were trimmed by 5 bases and 0 bases, with 11 bases remaining between them. The chain's CDR3 is CASSRQVSSYNEQFF. Here the CDR3 DNA reads TGTGCCAGCAGTAGACAGGTCAGCTCCTACAATGAGCAGTTCTTC.

V and J are TRBV7-8 and TRBJ2-7; perhaps TRBD2 as D (6 bases). The CDR3 is 16 amino acids. Germline V gives CDR1 SGHVS, CDR2 FQNEAQ. Trimming shortened V by 1 base and J by 0 bases, and 13 bases separated the two germline ends. Here the CDR3 DNA reads TGTGCCAGCAGCTTAGTTGGAGGGGTAAGCTCCTACGAGCAGTACTTC. Protein: CASSLVGGVSSYEQYF.

This clonotype was seen once. The chain uses TRBV10-2 and TRBJ2-3, with D uncertain. CDR1 is WSHSY, CDR2 SAAADI, per germline. There are 13 residues in the CDR3. Trimming stripped 7 bases from V and 1 base from J, with 9 bases between. The DNA of the CDR3 is TGCGCCAGCACCCCACCAGGCACAGATACGCAGTATTTT. It specifies CASTPPGTDTQYF.

This clonotype was seen at least ten times. The chain recombines TRBV29-1 with TRBJ2-1; no clear D. The CDR3 runs 14 residues. V lost 6 bases, J lost 3 bases, and 15 bases lay in between. Germline CDR1 SQVTM, CDR2 ANQGSEA. The CDR3 DNA reads TGCAGCGTCGATACCTTTTACAACTACAATGAGCAGTTCTTC. It encodes CSVDTFYNYNEQFF.

V usage is TRBV10-3 and J usage is TRBJ2-5; TRBD1 matches at 8 bases. This CDR3 contains 14 residues. Unmatched junction bases numbered 8, after V lost 6 bases and J lost 5 bases. Per the germline V gene, CDR1 is ENHRY and CDR2 is SYGVKD. CDR3 in amino acids: CAIRTGVDKETQYF. The CDR3 DNA is TGTGCCATCAGGACAGGGGTGGACAAGGAGACCCAGTACTTC.

This clonotype has only a few counts. The J gene is TRBJ2-3, the V gene TRBV12-3 or TRBV12-4, with D maybe TRBD2 (6 bases). The V gene lost 4 bases and the J gene lost 0 bases, with 11 bases spanning the gap. The CDR3 contains 15 residues. DNA for the CDR3: TGTGCCAGCAGTTGTTCGAGCGGGAGCACAGATACGCAGTATTTT. It encodes CASSCSSGSTDTQYF.

J is TRBJ2-2 and V is TRBV5-5, with 9 bases lining up with TRBD2. CDR1 SGHKS and CDR2 YYEKEE come from the germline V gene (reference sequence). Trimming took 4 bases from V and 3 from J; bases not matched to a gene: 4. The CDR3 contains 15 residues. CDR3 DNA sequence: TGTGCCAGCAGCCCGGGACTAGCAGACACCGGGGAGCTGTTTTTT. Its protein product is CASSPGLADTGELFF.

The gene calls are TRBV27 and TRBJ2-5; the D gene is possibly TRBD1 (5 bases). Germline V lookup: CDR1 MNHEY, CDR2 SMNVEV (reference sequence). V lost 5 bases and J lost 5, with 9 bases in between. This CDR3 has 12 residues. As DNA, the CDR3 is TGTGCCAGCAGTATAAGGGGCGAGACCCAGTACTTC. It specifies CASSIRGETQYF.

The chain combines TRBV7-3 with TRBJ2-1; D is undetermined. The length of the CDR3 is 12 residues. Trimming stripped 2 bases from V and 10 bases from J, with 9 bases between. Germline V CDR1 and CDR2: SGHTA, FQGTGA. The CDR3 reads CASSLFAGEQFF. The CDR3 coding sequence is TGTGCCAGCAGCTTATTCGCCGGGGAGCAGTTCTTC.

The sample holds many counts of this clonotype. This chain connects TRBV20-1 to TRBJ2-1; either TRBD1 or TRBD2 may supply D (6 bases each). Trimming shortened V by 6 bases and J by 11 bases, and 14 bases separated the two germline ends. CDR1 is DFQATT and CDR2 is SNEGSKA in the germline V gene (reference sequence). This CDR3 has 11 residues. Here the CDR3 DNA reads TGCAGTGCCCCAACGGGGGACAAGCAGTTCTTC. As protein: CSAPTGDKQFF.

The chain combines TRBV19 with TRBJ2-7, with D hard to call. CDR3 size: 14 residues. Germline V gene data show CDR1 as LNHDA and CDR2 as SQIVND (reference sequence). V dropped 2 bases and J dropped 3 bases, with 11 bases sitting between them. CDR3 bases: TGTGCCAGTAGTATAAAAACAGATTACTACGAGCAGTACTTC. It translates to CASSIKTDYYEQYF.